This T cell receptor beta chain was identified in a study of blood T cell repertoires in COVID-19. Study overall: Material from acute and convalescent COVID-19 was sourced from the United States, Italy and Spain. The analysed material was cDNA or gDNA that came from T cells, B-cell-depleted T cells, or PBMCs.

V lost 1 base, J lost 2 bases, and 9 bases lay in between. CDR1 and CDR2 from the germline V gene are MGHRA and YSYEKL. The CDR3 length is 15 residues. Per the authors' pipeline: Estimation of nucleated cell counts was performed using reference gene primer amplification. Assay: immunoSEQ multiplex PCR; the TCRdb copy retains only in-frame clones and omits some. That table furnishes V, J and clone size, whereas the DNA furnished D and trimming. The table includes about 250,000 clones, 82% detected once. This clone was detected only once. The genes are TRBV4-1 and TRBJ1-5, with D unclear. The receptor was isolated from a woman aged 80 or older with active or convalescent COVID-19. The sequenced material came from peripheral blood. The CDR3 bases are TGCGCCAGCAGCCAAGGGTCGGGAGGCAATCAGCCCCAGCATTTT. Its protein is CASSQGSGGNQPQHF.